The TCR beta chain described here comes from a study of T cells in Graves' hyperthyroidism and ophthalmopathy. CDR3 length equals 14 residues. V shed 4 bases and J shed 1 base, with 11 bases lying between them. Germline V gene lookup returns CDR1 SGHRS and CDR2 YFSETQ. The sample holds many counts of this clonotype. It was RNA transcripts that yielded the amplified TCR beta CDR3 regions. HTBI primers were the set used in a first-round RT-PCR of the TCR CDR3. TCRdb independently ran MiXCR on the multiplex PCR reads; one entry per CDR3 protein. The table has about 360,000 distinct CDR3 sequences, less than 15% seen once.

This receptor was identified in a woman between 18 and 30 years old with Graves' hyperthyroidism. The chain recombines TRBV5-1 with TRBJ1-1; no clear D. Sequencing was performed on blood. CDR3: CASSASDGNTEAFF. The DNA of the CDR3 is TGCGCCAGCAGCGCAAGCGACGGGAACACTGAAGCTTTCTTT.